A single sample is the source of the 24 T cell receptor beta chains below, sequenced in a study of blood T cell repertoires in COVID-19. TCRdb's table, derived via immunoSEQ multiplex PCR, lists solely in-frame clones and lacks some. This table has roughly 400,000 clones, approximately 90% appearing once. The specimen was PBMCs or T cells enriched from blood (not recorded which). The receptors shown here come from a woman aged 45-65 years who had recovered from COVID-19.

DNA of the CDR3: TGTGCCATCAGAGGGGTAGCGGGGGGGAAAGAGACCCAGTACTTC. Translating gives CAIRGVAGGKETQYF. The V gene is TRBV10-3, the J gene TRBJ2-5, with 11 nucleotides matching TRBD2. Germline CDR1 ENHRY, CDR2 SYGVKD. V lost 6 bases, J lost 3 bases, and 6 bases stayed unmatched. The CDR3 has 15 residues.

This chain joins TRBV2 and TRBJ1-2; no reliable D call. The V end was cut by 6 bases, the J end by 8 bases, with 16 bases between. The CDR3 runs to 13 residues. Germline V gene data show CDR1 as SNHLY and CDR2 as FYNNEI. The CDR3 bases are TGTGCCAGCAGGTCACCAAAGGAGGCCGGCTACACCTTC. Protein: CASRSPKEAGYTF. Together with reference TRBV2 and TRBJ1-2, the CDR3 gives the full variable domain: EPEVTQTPSHQVTQMGQEVILRCVPISNHLYFYWYRQILGQKVEFLVSFYNNEISEKSEIFDDQFSVERPDGSNFTLKIRSTKLEDSAMYFCASRSPKEAGYTFGSGTRLTVV.

J is TRBJ2-7 and V is TRBV5-1; a possible D gene is TRBD2 (5 bases). The CDR3 covers 13 residues. The V end lost 4 bases, the J end lost 3 bases, and 11 bases lay between the germline ends. Germline CDR1 reads SGHRS; CDR2 reads YFSETQ. CDR3 region: CASSLGEHYEQYF. The CDR3 region has the DNA TGCGCCAGCAGCCTGGGAGAGCACTACGAGCAGTACTTC.

This clone has a single count. The chain links TRBV4-3 to TRBJ1-2, with D unresolved. Germline loops: CDR1 LGHNA, CDR2 YSLEER. V was cut by 0 bases and J by 2 bases, with 10 bases left in between. The CDR3 covers 15 residues. CDR3 loop: CASSQDAGVNYGYTF. Here the CDR3 DNA reads TGCGCCAGCAGCCAAGATGCCGGAGTAAACTATGGCTACACCTTC.

The chain carries TRBV18 and TRBJ2-7; 14 nucleotides agree with TRBD2. Germline V gives CDR1 KGHSH, CDR2 LQKENI. The CDR3 extends over 17 amino acids. Trimming cost V 3 bases and J 0 bases; bases outside gene matches: 4. The CDR3 protein is CASSPRTSGGLSYEQYF. As DNA, the CDR3 is TGTGCCAGCTCACCCAGGACTAGCGGGGGGCTCTCCTACGAGCAGTACTTC.

V usage is TRBV30 and J usage is TRBJ1-5; tentatively, D is TRBD1 (5 bases). The CDR3 sequence is 13 residues long. V shed 1 base and J shed 1 base, with 5 bases lying between them. Germline-derived CDR1 and CDR2 are GTSNPN and SVGIG (reference sequence). DNA for the CDR3: TGTGCCTGGAGTGGACAGAGCAATCAGCCCCAGCATTTT. Residues: CAWSGQSNQPQHF.

V usage is TRBV5-6 and J usage is TRBJ1-2, with TRBD1 identical over 7 bases. Germline CDR1 is SGHDT and CDR2 is YYEEEE. The junction had 12 bases not matched to a gene; V was cut back by 4 bases and J by 6 bases. This CDR3 comprises 15 residues. The CDR3 coding sequence is TGTGCCAGCAGCGTATATTGGACAGGCGCTAATGGCTACACCTTC. Encoded protein: CASSVYWTGANGYTF.

The chain couples TRBV5-1 to TRBJ2-1, with a possible D match to TRBD2 (5 bases). Germline V gene sequence: CDR1 SGHRS, CDR2 YFSETQ. CDR3 length equals 17 residues. V lost 4 bases to trimming and J lost 0 bases, with 17 bases between them. CDR3 in amino acids: CASSVLIATLSYNEQFF. In DNA, the CDR3 is TGCGCCAGCAGCGTATTAATAGCGACTCTCTCCTACAATGAGCAGTTCTTC.

The CDR3 DNA follows: TGTGCCAGTAGTATGGCACAGGGGGCCACTGAAGCTTTCTTT. Translation: CASSMAQGATEAFF. The gene calls are TRBV19 and TRBJ1-1; TRBD1 aligns across 9 bases. The junction had 3 bases not matched to a gene; V was cut back by 3 bases and J by 4 bases. Germline loops: CDR1 LNHDA, CDR2 SQIVND (reference sequence). The CDR3 has 14 amino acids.

CDR3 residues: CASSMGQGNEKLFF. The CDR3, as DNA: TGTGCCAGCAGCATGGGACAGGGAAACGAAAAACTGTTTTTT. The gene calls are TRBV7-9 and TRBJ1-4; 9 positions match TRBD1. Trimming cost V 5 bases and J 8 bases; bases outside gene matches: 6. The CDR3 has 14 amino acids. The germline CDR1 and CDR2 sequences are SEHNR and FQNEAQ (reference sequence).

The chain is built from TRBV5-1 and TRBJ1-1; D gene unclear. V was shortened by 3 bases and J by 0 bases, with 6 bases between the two germline ends. The germline V gene encodes CDR1 SGHRS and CDR2 YFSETQ. The CDR3 length is 13 residues. CDR3: CASSSNLNTEAFF. The CDR3, as DNA: TGCGCCAGCAGCTCAAACTTGAACACTGAAGCTTTCTTT.

This sequence joins TRBV7-8 and TRBJ2-5, with 8 bases matching TRBD2. V was clipped by 0 bases and J by 5 bases; unmatched bases: 8. The CDR3 has 16 amino acids. Looked up from germline, CDR1 is SGHVS and CDR2 is FQNEAQ. Here the CDR3 reads CASSLAHGGGPETQYF. The CDR3 DNA sequence: TGTGCCAGCAGCTTAGCGCACGGCGGGGGGCCGGAGACCCAGTACTTC. Full variable domain (rest looked up from reference TRBV7-8 and TRBJ2-5): GAGVSQSPRYKVAKRGQDVALRCDPISGHVSLFWYQQALGQGPEFLTYFQNEAQLDKSGLPSDRFFAERPEGSVSTLKIQRTQQEDSAVYLCASSLAHGGGPETQYFGPGTRLLVL.

As to this clone: Other DNA sequences in the sample encode the same CDR3. The CDR3 sequence is CAWSRQGNQPQHF. The CDR3 DNA reads TGTGCCTGGAGTAGACAGGGAAACCAGCCCCAGCATTTT. The chain combines TRBV30 with TRBJ1-5, with 7 positions matching TRBD1. J lost 7 bases, V lost 2 bases, and 5 bases had no gene match. The CDR3 sequence is 13 residues long. The V gene's germline CDR1 is GTSNPN and CDR2 SVGIG (reference sequence).

The chain employs TRBV29-1 and TRBJ2-7; tentatively, D is TRBD2 (6 bases). Germline V CDR1 and CDR2: SQVTM, ANQGSEA. V dropped 7 bases and J dropped 0 bases, with 13 bases sitting between them. This CDR3 has 13 amino acids. The CDR3 region is CSAWGVSSYEQYF. CDR3 DNA: TGCAGCGCTTGGGGGGTTAGCTCCTACGAGCAGTACTTC.

This clone was seen just once. CDR3 protein: CASSQVDTPGGYTF. In DNA, the CDR3 is TGCGCCAGCAGCCAGGTGGACACGCCCGGGGGCTACACCTTC. The J gene is TRBJ1-2, the V gene TRBV4-1, with D possibly matching TRBD1 (5 bases). This CDR3 is 14 amino acids long. Germline CDR1 reads MGHRA; CDR2 reads YSYEKL. Trimming removed 3 bases at V and 8 bases at J, with 16 bases between.

V usage is TRBV27 and J usage is TRBJ1-2; 8 positions match TRBD1. The trim removed 3 bases at V and 7 bases at J, leaving 10 bases unmatched. Germline V lookup: CDR1 MNHEY, CDR2 SMNVEV (reference sequence). The length of the CDR3 is 15 residues. CDR3 loop: CASSFFGTGSLGYTF. CDR3 DNA sequence: TGTGCCAGCAGTTTCTTTGGGACAGGATCTCTTGGCTACACCTTC.

This CDR3 is CASSFGPSWEVNTGELFF. The CDR3 DNA sequence: TGTGCCAGCAGCTTCGGCCCCTCCTGGGAGGTGAACACCGGGGAGCTGTTTTTT. The chain is built from TRBV5-6 and TRBJ2-2, with D perhaps TRBD2 (6 bases). CDR3 length equals 18 residues. CDR1 SGHDT and CDR2 YYEEEE come from the germline V gene. V was clipped by 2 bases and J by 1 base, with 18 bases between them.

This clone was seen just once. The chain has TRBV2 and TRBJ1-1; D gene uncertain. The CDR3 totals 13 residues. V lost 6 bases and J 4 bases, leaving 12 bases between the germline ends. Germline loops: CDR1 SNHLY, CDR2 FYNNEI. CDR3 nucleotide sequence: TGTGCCAGCAGACTAGAGGTGAGCACTGAAGCTTTCTTT. Protein product: CASRLEVSTEAFF.

V is TRBV3-1 (or the pseudogene TRBV3-2) and J is TRBJ2-7; 10 positions agree with TRBD2. The CDR3 runs to 13 residues. V lost 0 bases to trimming and J lost 9 bases; unmatched junction nucleotides: 2. Germline lookup yields CDR1 LGHDT and CDR2 YNNKEL (reference sequence). The CDR3, as DNA: TGTGCCAGCAGCCAAGATTCTAGCGGGGGGCAGTACTTC. This translates into CASSQDSSGGQYF.

The chain employs TRBV6-5 and TRBJ2-5; TRBD1 matches 8 bases. The CDR3 length is 15 residues. V shed 2 bases, J shed 5 bases, and the junction held 7 bases outside the gene matches. CDR1 is MNHEY, CDR2 SVGAGI, per germline. The DNA for the CDR3 is TGTGCCAGCAGTTACGGGGACAGGCCGCGGGAGACCCAGTACTTC. Protein: CASSYGDRPRETQYF.

The rearrangement uses TRBV20-1 and TRBJ1-2, with TRBD1 identical over 7 bases. Germline V CDR1 and CDR2: DFQATT, SNEGSKA (reference sequence). CDR3 length: 11 residues. V lost 4 bases to trimming and J lost 8 bases; unmatched junction nucleotides: 4. Here the CDR3 reads CSATGQEGYTF. In DNA, the CDR3 is TGCAGTGCTACTGGACAGGAGGGCTACACCTTC.

This chain links TRBV19 with TRBJ1-2; 7 nucleotides align to TRBD1. Germline V gives CDR1 LNHDA, CDR2 SQIVND (reference sequence). The CDR3 runs 15 residues. V was clipped by 10 bases and J by 1 base; unmatched bases: 12. DNA for the CDR3: TGTGCCACCTACTCTTACGGGACAGTTAACTATGGCTACACCTTC. It translates to CATYSYGTVNYGYTF.

The V and J genes are TRBV11-2 and TRBJ2-7; TRBD2 might be the D (6 bases). The germline V and J ends were trimmed by 5 bases and 6 bases, with 26 bases remaining between them. Germline assignment: CDR1 SGHAT and CDR2 FQNNGV. The CDR3 covers 17 residues. CDR3 region: CASSPKGTLLRGGEQYF. CDR3 sequence (DNA): TGTGCCAGCAGCCCAAAAGGCACGTTGTTAAGGGGAGGCGAGCAGTACTTC.

This rearrangement joins TRBV5-1 to TRBJ2-1, with unresolved D. The germline gives CDR1 SGHRS, CDR2 YFSETQ. The CDR3 extends over 11 amino acids. V was pared by 7 bases and J by 6 bases, with 8 bases between. The CDR3 coding sequence is TGCGCCAGCCAACTCGCCAATGAGCAGTTCTTC. Translated, it gives CASQLANEQFF.